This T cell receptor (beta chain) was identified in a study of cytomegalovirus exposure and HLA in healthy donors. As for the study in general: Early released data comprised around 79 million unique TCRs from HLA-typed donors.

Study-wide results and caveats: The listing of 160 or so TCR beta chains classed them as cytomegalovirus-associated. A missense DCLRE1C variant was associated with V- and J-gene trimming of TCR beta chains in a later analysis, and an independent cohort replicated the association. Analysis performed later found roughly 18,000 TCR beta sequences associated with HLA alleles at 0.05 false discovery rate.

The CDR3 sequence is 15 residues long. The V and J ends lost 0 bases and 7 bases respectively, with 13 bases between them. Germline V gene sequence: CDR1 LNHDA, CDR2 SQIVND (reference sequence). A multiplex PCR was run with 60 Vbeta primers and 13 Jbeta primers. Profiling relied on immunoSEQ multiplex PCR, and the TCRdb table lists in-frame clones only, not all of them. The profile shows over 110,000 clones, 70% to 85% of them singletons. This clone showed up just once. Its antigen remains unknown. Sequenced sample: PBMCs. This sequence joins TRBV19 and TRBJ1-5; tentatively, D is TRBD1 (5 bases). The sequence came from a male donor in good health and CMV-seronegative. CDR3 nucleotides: TGTGCCAGTAGTATAGACCTTCTTGCAGGGCAGCCCCAGCATTTT. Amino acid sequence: CASSIDLLAGQPQHF.